The rows below give T cell receptor beta chains drawn from one sample of a study of regulatory T cells in long-lasting Graves disease. From the multiplex PCR reads, TCRdb called clonotypes with MiXCR, one entry per CDR3 protein. The table lists around 450,000 distinct CDR3 sequences, approximately 16% of them singletons. These data also featured in a second study, about T cells in Graves' hyperthyroidism and ophthalmopathy.

The sample here was peripheral blood mononuclear cells (PBMCs), taken at new diagnosis, from a patient treated with antithyroid drugs. Receptor source: a woman aged 40-49 years with Graves disease. Each CDR3 is given with its conserved first and last residue. The D gene is left open where the match is weak. The listing skips clone size in some rows; elsewhere it reads once, few, many or a size class.

TRBV7-9	few	TRBD2	TRBJ2-7	CASSRGTSGTSSYEQYF	TGTGCCAGCAGCCGCGGGACTAGCGGAACAAGCTCCTACGAGCAGTACTTC
TRBV25-1	few	-	TRBJ2-5	CASSPLDRDQETQYF	TGTGCCAGCAGTCCACTGGACAGAGACCAAGAGACCCAGTACTTC
TRBV29-1	-	TRBD1	TRBJ1-4	CSVMGQGMTNEKLFF	TGCAGCGTCATGGGACAGGGGATGACTAATGAAAAACTGTTTTTT
TRBV28	many	-	TRBJ2-7	CASRPVSPDFYEQYF	TGTGCCAGCAGACCGGTAAGCCCCGACTTCTACGAGCAGTACTTC
TRBV28	few	-	TRBJ2-3	CASSWGGGADTQYF	TGTGCCAGCAGCTGGGGGGGCGGGGCAGATACGCAGTATTTT
TRBV11-3	-	-	TRBJ1-2	CASSLGVDRDYNYTF	TGTGCCAGCAGCTTAGGAGTGGACAGAGACTATAACTACACCTTC
TRBV6-1	many	-	TRBJ2-5	CASRYGTTYQETQYF	TGTGCCAGCAGATACGGGACAACGTACCAAGAGACCCAGTACTTC
TRBV11-3	-	-	TRBJ2-7	CASSLEQGIYEQYF	TGTGCCAGCAGCTTAGAGCAGGGAATCTACGAGCAGTACTTC
TRBV27	many	TRBD1	TRBJ1-4	CASSPNRDRVEKLFF	TGTGCCAGCAGTCCTAACAGGGACAGGGTTGAAAAACTGTTTTTT
TRBV7-9	many	-	TRBJ2-7	CASSLALASHEQYF	TGTGCCAGCAGCTTAGCGCTAGCTTCCCACGAGCAGTACTTC
TRBV19	many	-	TRBJ2-7	CASSISWSVPYEQYF	TGTGCCAGTAGTATATCGTGGTCGGTCCCCTACGAGCAGTACTTC
TRBV28	many	TRBD1	TRBJ1-2	CASRQGLATYYGYTF	TGTGCCAGCAGACAGGGGCTCGCTACCTACTATGGCTACACCTTC
TRBV13	many	-	TRBJ2-1	CASSKNGGWGNEQFF	TGTGCCAGCAGCAAGAACGGGGGCTGGGGCAATGAGCAGTTCTTC
TRBV12-3/TRBV12-4	few	TRBD2	TRBJ2-5	CASTPGRAIETQYF	TGTGCCAGCACCCCGGGGAGGGCGATTGAGACCCAGTACTTC
TRBV7-2	many	-	TRBJ1-3	CASSLVAGTGNTIYF	TGTGCCAGCAGCTTAGTGGCAGGCACCGGAAACACCATATATTTT
TRBV30	many	-	TRBJ1-1	CAWSRYSSPTNTEAFF	TGTGCCTGGAGTCGATACAGCTCCCCCACAAACACTGAAGCTTTCTTT
TRBV5-4	few	TRBD2	TRBJ2-5	CASSWGIAGGMETQYF	TGTGCCAGCAGCTGGGGCATAGCGGGAGGTATGGAGACCCAGTACTTC
TRBV3-1	many	-	TRBJ1-5	CASSQDSEGMSQPQHF	TGTGCCAGCAGCCAAGATTCGGAGGGTATGAGTCAGCCCCAGCATTTT
TRBV13	many	-	TRBJ2-3	CASSLESQDTQYF	TGTGCCAGCAGCTTAGAAAGCCAGGATACGCAGTATTTT
TRBV7-8	many	TRBD1	TRBJ2-2	CASSSTGGNTGELFF	TGTGCCAGCAGCTCGACAGGGGGCAACACCGGGGAGCTGTTTTTT
TRBV11-1	many	TRBD2	TRBJ2-5	CASSPRTSGSGETQYF	TGTGCCAGCAGCCCCCGGACTAGCGGGAGTGGAGAGACCCAGTACTTC
TRBV19	-	-	TRBJ2-1	CASRQGWDEQFF	TGTGCCAGTCGTCAGGGGTGGGATGAGCAGTTCTTC
TRBV30	many	-	TRBJ1-6	CAWTTGSLNSPLHF	TGTGCCTGGACTACCGGGAGCCTTAATTCACCCCTCCACTTT
TRBV20-1	few	TRBD2	TRBJ2-1	CSAPSAGAYNEQFF	TGCAGTGCCCCGTCGGCGGGAGCCTACAATGAGCAGTTCTTC
TRBV12-3/TRBV12-4	-	-	TRBJ1-3	CASSPSGTGGNTIYF	TGTGCCAGCAGTCCTTCCGGGACGGGGGGAAACACCATATATTTT
TRBV20-1	-	-	TRBJ2-1	CSAKGEIYNEQFF	TGCAGTGCCAAGGGAGAAATCTACAATGAGCAGTTCTTC
TRBV6-5	many	-	TRBJ2-7	CASSYLGFSSYEQYF	TGTGCCAGCAGTTACTTGGGATTCAGCTCCTACGAGCAGTACTTC
TRBV2	many	TRBD2	TRBJ2-1	CASSDLAGEDEQFF	TGTGCCAGCAGTGACCTAGCGGGAGAAGATGAGCAGTTCTTC
TRBV19	few	-	TRBJ2-1	CASSVRGYNEQFF	TGTGCCAGTAGTGTCCGTGGCTACAATGAGCAGTTCTTC
TRBV7-2	many	-	TRBJ1-2	CASTPVNYGYTF	TGTGCCAGCACCCCTGTTAACTATGGCTACACCTTC
TRBV10-3	many	TRBD1	TRBJ2-6	CAISKSIQGAGTGANVLTF	TGTGCCATCAGCAAGTCCATACAGGGGGCAGGAACTGGGGCCAACGTCCTGACTTTC
TRBV11-2	many	-	TRBJ2-5	CASSHRDQEWETQYF	TGTGCCAGCAGCCACAGGGACCAAGAGTGGGAGACCCAGTACTTC
TRBV7-9	many	TRBD1	TRBJ1-2	CASSPGTDFYGYTF	TGTGCCAGCAGCCCCGGGACAGACTTCTATGGCTACACCTTC
TRBV5-1	many	-	TRBJ2-2	CASSLETNTGELFF	TGCGCCAGCAGCTTGGAGACCAACACCGGGGAGCTGTTTTTT
TRBV7-9	-	-	TRBJ2-2	CATTRQNTGELFF	TGTGCCACCACGCGACAGAACACCGGGGAGCTGTTTTTT
TRBV4-1	many	-	TRBJ2-1	CASSQEGLESWNEQFF	TGCGCCAGCAGCCAAGAGGGTTTGGAGAGTTGGAATGAGCAGTTCTTC
TRBV3-1	few	TRBD1	TRBJ1-3	CASSQRTGGHSGNTIYF	TGTGCCAGCAGCCAGCGGACAGGGGGCCACTCTGGAAACACCATATATTTT
TRBV11-2	many	-	TRBJ1-1	CASSLDAAMNTEAFF	TGTGCCAGCAGCTTAGACGCAGCCATGAACACTGAAGCTTTCTTT
TRBV3-1	few	-	TRBJ1-3	CASSQKISGNTIYF	TGTGCCAGCAGCCAAAAAATCTCTGGAAACACCATATATTTT
TRBV6-1	many	-	TRBJ1-2	CASTPSVTGVGGYTF	TGTGCCAGCACTCCTAGCGTGACGGGCGTCGGTGGCTACACCTTC
TRBV7-9	-	-	TRBJ2-2	CASSRPARRVLNTGELFF	TGTGCCAGCAGCCGTCCGGCTAGAAGGGTCCTGAACACCGGGGAGCTGTTTTTT
TRBV7-2	-	TRBD1	TRBJ2-1	CASSRGQGGYNEQFF	TGTGCCAGCAGCAGGGGACAGGGCGGTTACAATGAGCAGTTCTTC
TRBV11-3	many	TRBD1	TRBJ2-3	CASSLGDRASTDTQYF	TGTGCCAGCAGCCTCGGGGACAGGGCTAGTACGGATACGCAGTATTTT
TRBV20-1	few	-	TRBJ1-1	CSARSGATNTEAFF	TGCAGTGCTAGAAGTGGAGCTACTAACACTGAAGCTTTCTTT
TRBV7-2	many	-	TRBJ1-2	CASSITANYGYTF	TGTGCCAGCAGCATTACAGCTAACTATGGCTACACCTTC
TRBV9	few	-	TRBJ2-5	CASSVGGEQETQYF	TGTGCCAGCAGCGTAGGGGGGGAACAAGAGACCCAGTACTTC
TRBV28	many	-	TRBJ2-4	CASSGVSDRDIQYF	TGTGCCAGCAGTGGGGTCTCGGATAGGGACATTCAGTACTTC
TRBV28	many	-	TRBJ2-1	CASSLSESNEQFF	TGTGCCAGCAGTTTATCTGAGAGCAATGAGCAGTTCTTC
TRBV20-1	many	-	TRBJ2-1	CSAPGRAYEQFF	TGCAGTGCCCCAGGCAGGGCCTATGAGCAGTTCTTC
TRBV11-2	many	TRBD1	TRBJ2-7	CASSQTGTALAYEQYF	TGTGCCAGCAGCCAGACCGGGACAGCCTTGGCCTACGAGCAGTACTTC
TRBV11-2	many	-	TRBJ2-1	CASSLRPGHPSSYNEQFF	TGTGCCAGCAGCTTAAGGCCTGGACACCCAAGCTCCTACAATGAGCAGTTCTTC
TRBV28	many	TRBD2	TRBJ2-7	CASSLGLAGSYEQYF	TGTGCCAGCAGCCTTGGTCTAGCGGGCTCCTACGAGCAGTACTTC
TRBV20-1	-	TRBD1	TRBJ1-2	CSARPGGQSYGYTF	TGCAGTGCTCGTCCTGGGGGACAGTCTTATGGCTACACCTTC
TRBV28	many	-	TRBJ2-1	CASSITRRRTEQFF	TGTGCCAGCAGTATTACCCGGAGACGGACTGAGCAGTTCTTC
TRBV28	-	TRBD1	TRBJ1-1	CASLGQAYTEAFF	TGTGCCAGCCTAGGACAGGCCTACACTGAAGCTTTCTTT
TRBV12-3/TRBV12-4	many	TRBD1	TRBJ1-4	CASSLYTLRDRGRNEKLFF	TGTGCCAGCAGTTTGTATACCCTCCGGGACAGGGGTAGAAATGAAAAACTGTTTTTT
TRBV5-1	many	TRBD2	TRBJ2-7	CASSLGTSGHYSYEQYF	TGCGCCAGCAGCCTAGGGACTAGCGGGCACTACTCCTACGAGCAGTACTTC
TRBV27	few	TRBD1	TRBJ1-2	CASSLLEGAGGYTF	TGTGCCAGCAGTCTCTTGGAGGGGGCTGGGGGCTACACCTTC